This T cell receptor beta chain was sequenced for a study of patients and donors after allogeneic stem cell transplantation (dated by TCRdb to the early 2020s). There are a few counts of this clonotype. Its antigen is unknown. No base qualities exist here, and no much larger clone lies one base off it. From cysteine to phenylalanine, the CDR3 is 13 amino acids long. The DNA shown is the 39-base CDR3, in frame from base 1. The germline V gene (reference sequence) specifies DFQATT as CDR1 and SNEGSKA as CDR2. The V end gives up 3 bases and the J end 2 bases, leaving 4 bases in the junction not matched to a gene. Receptor amplification or capture employed RT-PCR. Reads for this sample came from a NextSeq 550. In TCRdb, the public reads were trimmed at Q25 with fastp and aligned with MiXCR, with productive beta chains retained. Entries are consolidated by CDR3 protein sequence, retaining the most common genes and DNA. This sample lists about a million distinct CDR3 sequences; about 20% were detected once. 5% to 6.5% of the sample is in the top ten clones.

The chain is made from TRBV20-1 and TRBJ2-7; 7 middle bases align to TRBD1. The sequencing input was blood, either unsorted or a sorted T cell fraction (not recorded which). The clonotype was recovered from a human donor who was either an allogeneic HSCT recipient or a stem cell or donor lymphocyte infusion donor (not recorded which). It is not recorded whose cells these are; they may come from a transplant donor. The CDR3 sequence is CSASLGGPYEQYF. The DNA is as follows: TGCAGTGCTAGCCTAGGGGGCCCCTACGAGCAGTACTTC.